A single sample is the source of the 19 T cell receptor beta chains below, sequenced in a study of blood T cell repertoires in COVID-19. Some clones are missing from TCRdb's copy, which holds only in-frame ones; the method was immunoSEQ multiplex PCR. The sample lists nearly 250,000 clones; roughly 86% were seen once. Sequencing was carried out using peripheral blood. These receptors were obtained from a woman aged 60-75 years who had recovered from COVID-19.

The V call is TRBV7-3, the J call TRBJ1-1, with D maybe TRBD1 (5 bases). Trimming removed 2 bases at V and 3 bases at J, with 13 bases between. CDR1 is SGHTA and CDR2 is FQGTGA in the germline V gene. The length of the CDR3 is 15 residues. The CDR3 bases are TGTGCCAGCAGCTTATCGGGGGGAAGGTACACTGAAGCTTTCTTT. It translates to CASSLSGGRYTEAFF.

This clone came up once. The rearrangement joins TRBV3-1 (or the pseudogene TRBV3-2) to TRBJ2-7; the match to TRBD1 covers 8 bases. V shed 4 bases and J 5 bases; nucleotides not matched to a gene: 7. CDR1 and CDR2 from the germline V gene are LGHDT and YNNKEL (reference sequence). This CDR3 contains 14 residues. The CDR3 loop is CASSRWTGQDEQYF. The CDR3 DNA follows: TGTGCCAGCAGCCGATGGACAGGGCAGGACGAGCAGTACTTC.

The rearrangement joins TRBV4-3 to TRBJ2-3, with TRBD2 matching 9 bases. The germline CDR1 and CDR2 sequences are LGHNA and YSLEER. With V trimmed by 3 bases and J by 0 bases, 7 bases remained unmatched. CDR3 length: 17 residues. The DNA of the CDR3 is TGCGCCAGCAGCCAGAGCGGGGGGCCTTCCAGCACAGATACGCAGTATTTT. It is translated as CASSQSGGPSSTDTQYF.

The chain links TRBV7-2 to TRBJ1-6; D unresolved. The CDR3 loop spans 15 amino acids. Germline assignment: CDR1 SGHTA and CDR2 FQGNSA. The V end was cut by 5 bases, the J end by 5 bases, with 13 bases between. CDR3 sequence (DNA): TGTGCCAGCAGCCTTCCGGGAGGTCATAATTCACCCCTCCACTTT. This gives the protein CASSLPGGHNSPLHF.

This clone has a handful of counts. The genes are TRBV7-9 and TRBJ1-1; no firm D call. V dropped 7 bases and J dropped 4 bases, with 13 bases sitting between them. The CDR3 contains 13 residues. Germline V gene lookup returns CDR1 SEHNR and CDR2 FQNEAQ (reference sequence). In DNA form, the CDR3 reads TGTGCCAGCACCCGAGGGAGAGGCACTGAAGCTTTCTTT. Translation: CASTRGRGTEAFF. The whole variable domain, filled in from reference TRBV7-9 and TRBJ1-1, reads DTGVSQNPRHKITKRGQNVTFRCDPISEHNRLYWYRQTLGQGPEFLTYFQNEAQLEKSRLLSDRFSAERPKGSFSTLEIQRTEQGDSAMYLCASTRGRGTEAFFGQGTRLTVV.

The chain joins TRBV4-2 to TRBJ2-1; D possibly corresponds to TRBD2 (6 bases). Germline V gene data show CDR1 as LGHNA and CDR2 as YNFKEQ. The CDR3 is 12 residues long. V lost 0 bases, J lost 14 bases, and 11 bases lay in between. For the CDR3, the DNA is TGTGCCAGCAGCCAAGATTCGGGGGTTGAGTTCTTC. Translation gives CASSQDSGVEFF.

The chain uses TRBV7-3 and TRBJ2-7; 9 bases are a match to TRBD2. This CDR3 region has 15 residues. The V gene's germline CDR1 is SGHTA and CDR2 FQGTGA. V lost 2 bases, J lost 1 base, and 3 bases stayed unmatched. CDR3 nucleotide sequence: TGTGCCAGCAGCTTAGCCAGCGGGGGGTCCTACGAGCAGTACTTC. It codes for CASSLASGGSYEQYF.

The chain recombines TRBV11-3 with TRBJ2-7, with TRBD1 matching 11 bases. The CDR3 totals 13 residues. J lost 7 bases, V lost 4 bases, and 3 bases had no gene match. The germline gives CDR1 SGHNT, CDR2 YENEEA. CDR3 residues: CASSSGQGGEQYF. CDR3 sequence (DNA): TGTGCCAGCAGCTCGGGACAGGGGGGGGAGCAGTACTTC.

V gene TRBV10-3 combines with J gene TRBJ1-2; weak D call: TRBD1 (6 bases). The CDR3 consists of 14 residues. V was pared by 2 bases and J by 6 bases, with 13 bases between. Germline assignment: CDR1 ENHRY and CDR2 SYGVKD. For the CDR3, the DNA is TGTGCCATCAGTGAGCTGGGGGCGGTAAATGGCTACACCTTC. Its translation is CAISELGAVNGYTF.

This sequence joins TRBV28 and TRBJ2-7; 7 bases line up with TRBD1. CDR3 size: 17 residues. In germline, CDR1 is MDHEN, CDR2 SYDVKM. The ends lost 7 bases at V and 1 base at J; junction bases unmatched: 16. This CDR3 is CASTGPVRNRGSYEQYF. As DNA, the CDR3 is TGTGCCAGCACAGGCCCTGTCAGAAACAGGGGATCCTACGAGCAGTACTTC.

This chain connects TRBV9 to TRBJ2-1, with D maybe TRBD2 (6 bases). Germline CDR1 and CDR2: SGDLS and YYNGEE. Trimming left V 4 bases short and J 7 bases short, with 12 bases between. There are 13 residues in the CDR3. CDR3 residues: CASSPWGVNEQFF. In nucleotides, the CDR3 is TGTGCCAGCAGCCCATGGGGGGTAAATGAGCAGTTCTTC.

This chain uses TRBV5-1 with TRBJ2-5; TRBD2 might be the D (6 bases). Germline V gene data show CDR1 as SGHRS and CDR2 as YFSETQ. The V end lost 0 bases, the J end lost 5 bases, and 14 bases lay between the germline ends. CDR3 size: 15 residues. The CDR3 region is CASSLAGVSGETQYF. CDR3 sequence (DNA): TGCGCCAGCAGCTTGGCGGGGGTTTCGGGGGAGACCCAGTACTTC.

This clone was counted between two and nine times. The chain is built from TRBV19 and TRBJ1-4, with D maybe TRBD1 (5 bases). The germline V and J ends were trimmed by 8 bases and 0 bases, with 13 bases remaining between them. Looked up from germline, CDR1 is LNHDA and CDR2 is SQIVND (reference sequence). The length of the CDR3 is 15 residues. This CDR3 reads CASSLTRATNEKLFF. CDR3 DNA sequence: TGTGCCAGTTCGCTTACCAGGGCAACTAATGAAAAACTGTTTTTT. Filled out from reference TRBV19 and TRBJ1-4, the complete variable domain reads DGGITQSPKYLFRKEGQNVTLSCEQNLNHDAMYWYRQDPGQGLRLIYYSQIVNDFQKGDIAEGYSVSREKKESFPLTVTSAQKNPTAFYLCASSLTRATNEKLFFGSGTQLSVL.

Only a few counts were recorded for this clone. This sequence joins TRBV7-2 and TRBJ1-5; TRBD1 aligns across 7 bases. This CDR3 comprises 14 residues. From germline, CDR1 is SGHTA and CDR2 FQGNSA. Trimming at V came to 5 bases and at J to 3 bases, leaving 4 bases not matched to a gene. In DNA form, the CDR3 reads TGTGCCAGCAGCCCGGGACAGCTCAATCAGCCCCAGCATTTT. Translating it yields CASSPGQLNQPQHF.

The V call is TRBV5-6, the J call TRBJ1-1; perhaps TRBD1 as D (6 bases). Germline V gene sequence: CDR1 SGHDT, CDR2 YYEEEE. CDR3 length: 14 amino acids. Trimming removed 4 bases from V and 5 bases from J, with 15 bases in between. The CDR3 loop reads CASSPTGMGTEAFF. The CDR3 coding sequence is TGTGCCAGCAGCCCCACAGGGATGGGAACTGAAGCTTTCTTT.

The genes are TRBV7-9 and TRBJ2-3; 7 bases agree with TRBD1. This CDR3 spans 15 amino acids. Germline-derived CDR1 and CDR2 are SEHNR and FQNEAQ (reference sequence). The V and J ends lost 6 bases and 3 bases, in that order; junction bases with no gene match: 9. CDR3 region: CASRTNRGGTDTQYF. CDR3 nucleotide sequence: TGTGCCAGCAGAACAAACAGGGGCGGGACAGATACGCAGTATTTT.

The chain joins TRBV11-2 to TRBJ1-5, with 8 nucleotides matching TRBD1. This CDR3 is built from 14 residues. Germline V gene data show CDR1 as SGHAT and CDR2 as FQNNGV. J lost 9 bases, V lost 0 bases, and 4 bases had no gene match. CDR3 DNA sequence: TGTGCCAGCAGCTTAGATCGAGGGACAGGGCCCCAGCATTTT. Amino acid sequence: CASSLDRGTGPQHF.

This chain connects TRBV10-3 to TRBJ2-6; no firm D call. The CDR3 has 15 amino acids. Per the germline V gene, CDR1 is ENHRY and CDR2 is SYGVKD. The V end lost 8 bases, the J end lost 1 base, and 12 bases lay between the germline ends. In DNA, the CDR3 is TGTGCCATCCGAGTAGAGGATTCTGGGGCCAACGTCCTGACTTTC. Its protein is CAIRVEDSGANVLTF.

The chain is built from TRBV18 and TRBJ2-7; D perhaps matches TRBD2 (5 bases). V lost 3 bases, J lost 2 bases, and 17 bases lay in between. The length of the CDR3 is 16 residues. Germline loops: CDR1 KGHSH, CDR2 LQKENI. This CDR3 is CASSPESGSNPYEQYF. The CDR3 nucleotides are TGTGCCAGCTCACCTGAGAGCGGCTCTAACCCCTACGAGCAGTACTTC.